Reported below is one T cell receptor beta chain. Its cognate antigen has yet to be identified. The record has no base qualities; no much larger clone is one base away. The instrument was an Illumina Genome Analyzer IIx. In TCRdb, the public reads were trimmed at Q25 with fastp and aligned with MiXCR, with productive beta chains retained. A single entry per CDR3 protein holds the most common genes and DNA from its merged rows. For this sample there are under 65,000 distinct CDR3 sequences; about 7.9% appear just once. Jointly, the top ten make up about 17% of the sample. The sample comes from a study of patients with pleural tuberculosis (dated by TCRdb to 2013 to 2014). The CDR3 runs 14 residues from the cysteine to the phenylalanine. The only DNA kept is the CDR3, 42 bases in frame from the first base. Here V drops 7 bases and J drops 7 bases, and the junction holds 8 bases not matched to any gene. Reading the germline V gene gives CDR1 SQVTM and CDR2 ANQGSEA.

The sequence was collected from a human donor with pleural tuberculosis. The V gene is TRBV29-1 and the J gene is TRBJ2-3; TRBD2 aligns with 13 central bases. The DNA sequence follows: TGCAGCGCTTCACTAGCGGGAGGGCCGAATACGCAGTATTTT. Translated, this is CSASLAGGPNTQYF.